The 10 T cell receptor beta chains reported below all come from one sample, sequenced in a study of CD8+ T cells in alopecia areata. RNA extraction and reverse transcription yielded cDNA as sequencing template. Profiling relied on immunoSEQ multiplex PCR, and the TCRdb table lists in-frame clones only, not all of them. In the table there are about 110,000 clones, approximately 59% of which are singletons. Material for sequencing was CD8+ T cells sorted from blood. All receptors derive from a human donor in good health.

This chain links TRBV4-1 with TRBJ2-3, with TRBD2 matching over 12 bases. CDR1 is MGHRA and CDR2 is YSYEKL in the germline V gene. V gave up 5 bases and J gave up 6 bases; unmatched junction bases: 6. The CDR3 length is 15 residues. As DNA, the CDR3 is TGCGCCAGCAGCACGGGACTAGCGGGTGCTGATACGCAGTATTTT. This sequence encodes CASSTGLAGADTQYF.

V usage is TRBV29-1 and J usage is TRBJ1-2; perhaps TRBD1 as D (5 bases). Trimming shortened V by 0 bases and J by 8 bases, and 19 bases separated the two germline ends. The CDR3 is 15 residues long. Germline CDR1 reads SQVTM; CDR2 reads ANQGSEA. The CDR3 loop reads CSVEDAAGNARGYTF. In DNA, the CDR3 is TGCAGCGTTGAAGACGCGGCAGGGAATGCGCGAGGCTACACCTTC.

This clone was seen only a few times. This sequence joins TRBV29-1 and TRBJ2-1, with D maybe TRBD2 (7 bases). From germline, CDR1 is SQVTM and CDR2 ANQGSEA. V shed 7 bases and J shed 0 bases, with 22 bases lying between them. This CDR3 comprises 17 residues. DNA for the CDR3: TGCAGCGCCACGACGGAGGGGGGGAGACACTCCTACAATGAGCAGTTCTTC. It yields the protein CSATTEGGRHSYNEQFF.

This sequence joins TRBV25-1 and TRBJ1-6; D is undetermined. V shed 4 bases and J shed 7 bases, with 8 bases lying between them. In germline, CDR1 is MGHDK, CDR2 SYGVNS. This CDR3 has 13 residues. The DNA of the CDR3 is TGTGCCAGCAGTGGCGTAGGGAATTCACCCCTCCACTTT. Protein sequence: CASSGVGNSPLHF.

The gene calls are TRBV27 and TRBJ1-2, with D uncertain. The CDR3 sequence is 14 residues long. V lost 1 base and J 6 bases, leaving 12 bases between the germline ends. Germline CDR1 MNHEY, CDR2 SMNVEV (reference sequence). The CDR3, as DNA: TGTGCCAGCAGTTTATTTCCACCTACGCATGGCTACACCTTC. It is translated as CASSLFPPTHGYTF.

The V and J genes are TRBV13 and TRBJ1-2; D perhaps matches TRBD1 (6 bases). Germline CDR1 and CDR2: PRHDT and FYEKMQ (reference sequence). V lost 0 bases and J 1 base, leaving 9 bases between the germline ends. The CDR3 has 15 residues. The DNA for the CDR3 is TGTGCCAGCAGCTTAGGCAGGGGTCATAACTATGGCTACACCTTC. The encoded protein is CASSLGRGHNYGYTF. Combining the CDR3 with reference TRBV13 and TRBJ1-2 gives the whole variable domain AAGVIQSPRHLIKEKRETATLKCYPIPRHDTVYWYQQGPGQDPQFLISFYEKMQSDKGSIPDRFSAQQFSDYHSELNMSSLELGDSALYFCASSLGRGHNYGYTFGSGTRLTVV.

The V and J genes are TRBV2 and TRBJ1-1; unclear D gene. The length of the CDR3 is 12 residues. Germline CDR1 and CDR2: SNHLY and FYNNEI. V lost 6 bases and J lost 4, with 9 bases in between. For the CDR3, the DNA is TGTGCCAGCAGGCGTGTCGCCACTGAAGCTTTCTTT. This codes for CASRRVATEAFF.

Only a few counts were recorded for this clone. The chain recombines TRBV28 with TRBJ1-6; no clear D. With 7 bases removed from V and 1 base from J, the gap between germline ends came to 8 bases. In germline, CDR1 is MDHEN, CDR2 SYDVKM. The CDR3 totals 14 residues. In DNA form, the CDR3 reads TGTGCCAGCACCCTCGGGTCCTATAATTCACCCCTCCACTTT. Translated, it gives CASTLGSYNSPLHF.

The chain is built from TRBV30 and TRBJ2-1; no clear D gene. Per the germline V gene, CDR1 is GTSNPN and CDR2 is SVGIG (reference sequence). The CDR3 consists of 12 residues. Trimming cost V 0 bases and J 8 bases, with 8 bases left between them. This chain's CDR3 is CAWSVGNDEQFF. CDR3 nucleotides: TGTGCCTGGAGTGTAGGGAACGATGAGCAGTTCTTC.

This chain uses TRBV5-1 with TRBJ2-7; TRBD2 matches 7 bases. The germline gives CDR1 SGHRS, CDR2 YFSETQ. V shed 7 bases, J shed 3 bases, and the junction held 7 bases outside the gene matches. This CDR3 has 13 residues. CDR3 protein: CASYLGRGYEQYF. CDR3 nucleotide sequence: TGCGCCAGCTACCTAGGGAGGGGCTACGAGCAGTACTTC.